A selection of T cell receptor beta chains follows, all from one sample in a study of shared clonotypes between healthy human individuals. Sequencing used immunoSEQ multiplex PCR; TCRdb keeps in-frame clones, though not all of them. The sample has approximately 2.1 million clones; approximately 95% are singletons. The sample comprised naive CD4+ T cells from PBMCs. Receptor source: a man aged 18 to 35 in good health. Some clones in this sample may be carry-over from other donors' samples. Both conserved end residues are part of each CDR3. The D gene is left open where the match is weak. The listing skips clone size in some rows; elsewhere it reads once, few, many or a size class.

D	J	size	V	CDR3	DNA
TRBD1	TRBJ1-2	NA	TRBV28	CASSLPGQGDYTF	TGTGCCAGCAGTTTACCGGGACAGGGAGACTACACCTTC
NA	TRBJ2-1	NA	TRBV7-9	CASSFTRISYNEQFF	TGTGCCAGCAGCTTTACACGCATCTCCTACAATGAGCAGTTCTTC
NA	TRBJ1-1	NA	TRBV5-4	CASSLEQPTEAFF	TGTGCCAGCAGCTTAGAACAACCGACTGAAGCTTTCTTT
TRBD1	TRBJ2-7	NA	TRBV5-1	CASSAGGQGDVDEQYF	TGCGCCAGCAGCGCAGGGGGACAGGGGGACGTGGACGAGCAGTACTTC
NA	TRBJ2-1	NA	TRBV6-1	CASSEFSTPSYNEQFF	TGTGCCAGCAGTGAATTTAGTACCCCCTCCTACAATGAGCAGTTCTTC
TRBD1	TRBJ2-4	NA	TRBV7-2	CASSFGTALPHF	TGTGCCAGCAGCTTTGGGACAGCCCTCCCACACTTC
NA	TRBJ1-4	NA	TRBV5-1	CASSPLSGEKLFF	TGCGCCAGCAGCCCCTTATCGGGGGAAAAACTGTTTTTT
NA	TRBJ2-7	NA	TRBV5-1	CASSSSYEQYF	TGCGCCAGCAGTTCTTCCTACGAGCAGTACTTC
NA	TRBJ1-2	NA	TRBV10-3	CAISAQVEGGGYTF	TGTGCCATCAGCGCTCAGGTCGAGGGTGGCGGCTACACCTTC
NA	TRBJ2-7	NA	TRBV4-1	CASSQVRAGSSYEQYF	TGCGCCAGCAGCCAAGTGAGGGCGGGGAGCTCCTACGAGCAGTACTTC
NA	TRBJ2-1	once	TRBV7-6	CASSYRLWDEQFF	TGTGCCAGCAGCTACAGGTTGTGGGATGAGCAGTTCTTC
NA	TRBJ2-7	NA	TRBV4-3	CASSQVPSPYEQYF	TGCGCCAGCAGCCAAGTCCCCAGCCCATACGAGCAGTACTTC
TRBD2	TRBJ2-7	NA	TRBV2	CASSEGLAGGPGQYF	TGTGCCAGCAGTGAAGGACTAGCGGGAGGGCCAGGGCAGTACTTC
TRBD1	TRBJ2-1	NA	TRBV28	CASSRDRGWNEQFF	TGTGCCAGCAGCCGGGACAGGGGGTGGAATGAGCAGTTCTTC
TRBD2	TRBJ2-1	NA	TRBV4-2	CASSQDLYAGGPYNEQFF	TGTGCCAGCAGCCAAGATTTATACGCGGGAGGGCCTTACAATGAGCAGTTCTTC
NA	TRBJ1-1	NA	TRBV28	CASSPPGGTEAFF	TGTGCCAGCAGTCCACCTGGGGGCACTGAAGCTTTCTTT
TRBD1	TRBJ1-2	NA	TRBV5-1	CASSPGQGTYGYTF	TGCGCCAGCAGCCCAGGACAGGGGACCTATGGCTACACCTTC
NA	TRBJ2-3	NA	TRBV6-6	CATRPGPITDTQYF	TGTGCCACCCGACCGGGACCGATCACAGATACGCAGTATTTT
NA	TRBJ1-4	NA	TRBV5-1	CASSLGDRANEKLFF	TGCGCCAGCAGCTTAGGAGACAGAGCTAATGAAAAACTGTTTTTT
TRBD2	TRBJ2-5	NA	TRBV19	CASTSLRGGETQYF	TGTGCCAGTACCTCCCTTCGCGGGGGGGAGACCCAGTACTTC
NA	TRBJ2-1	NA	TRBV7-3	CASSSLAVSYNEQFF	TGTGCCAGCAGCTCTTTAGCGGTTAGCTACAATGAGCAGTTCTTC
NA	TRBJ2-1	NA	TRBV7-2	CASSLGVGEQFF	TGTGCCAGCAGCTTGGGGGTGGGTGAGCAGTTCTTC
NA	TRBJ1-5	NA	TRBV6-5	CASALLSGGNQPQHF	TGTGCCAGCGCCCTCCTTTCGGGGGGCAATCAGCCCCAGCATTTT
TRBD2	TRBJ2-7	NA	TRBV9	CASSVGSSGGTYEQYF	TGTGCCAGCAGCGTAGGTAGTAGCGGGGGTACCTACGAGCAGTACTTC
NA	TRBJ1-2	NA	TRBV6-1	CASSGLGGYTF	TGTGCCAGCAGTGGTCTGGGGGGCTACACCTTC
NA	TRBJ2-7	NA	TRBV28	CASSSPRDREQYF	TGTGCCAGCAGTTCACCCCGTGATCGGGAGCAGTACTTC
NA	TRBJ1-2	NA	TRBV6-4	CASSAGAGGNYGYTF	TGTGCCAGCAGTGCTGGAGCGGGGGGGAACTATGGCTACACCTTC
NA	TRBJ2-7	NA	TRBV18	CASSPYYANEQYF	TGTGCCAGCTCACCATATTACGCGAACGAGCAGTACTTC
TRBD2	TRBJ2-1	NA	TRBV7-6	CASSLVASGSFSYNEQFF	TGTGCCAGCAGCTTAGTGGCTAGCGGGAGTTTTTCCTACAATGAGCAGTTCTTC
NA	TRBJ1-1	once	TRBV5-4	CASSLAGNGMNTEAFF	TGTGCCAGCAGCTTGGCCGGGAACGGCATGAACACTGAAGCTTTCTTT
NA	TRBJ2-5	NA	TRBV27	CASSLKGWKTQYF	TGTGCCAGCAGTCTAAAGGGGTGGAAGACCCAGTACTTC
TRBD2	TRBJ2-7	few	TRBV6-5	CASSSTGGGEQYF	TGTGCCAGCAGCTCCACCGGCGGGGGCGAGCAGTACTTC
NA	TRBJ2-7	NA	TRBV20-1	CSAPLRRQYF	TGCAGTGCCCCTCTTCGTCGGCAGTACTTC
NA	TRBJ1-5	NA	TRBV28	CASSLWQPYSNQPQHF	TGTGCCAGCAGTTTGTGGCAGCCATATAGCAATCAGCCCCAGCATTTT
NA	TRBJ2-3	NA	TRBV18	CASSSLGNTDTQYF	TGTGCCAGCTCCTCTTTGGGGAACACAGATACGCAGTATTTT
NA	TRBJ2-2	NA	TRBV19	CASSIDNTGELFF	TGTGCCAGTAGTATAGATAACACCGGGGAGCTGTTTTTT
NA	TRBJ1-2	NA	TRBV4-2	CASSQVVGTQNYGYTF	TGTGCCAGCAGCCAAGTCGTCGGGACGCAAAACTATGGCTACACCTTC
TRBD1	TRBJ2-5	NA	TRBV9	CASSVQDRGYQETQYF	TGTGCCAGCAGCGTCCAGGACAGGGGGTACCAAGAGACCCAGTACTTC
NA	TRBJ2-3	NA	TRBV2	CASSVFTDTQYF	TGTGCCAGCAGTGTATTCACAGATACGCAGTATTTT
NA	TRBJ1-1	NA	TRBV28	CASSLRQKAFF	TGTGCCAGCAGTTTACGGCAGAAAGCTTTCTTT
NA	TRBJ1-5	once	TRBV10-3	CAIRKDVGGNQPQHF	TGTGCCATCAGAAAGGACGTTGGCGGCAATCAGCCCCAGCATTTT
NA	TRBJ2-2	NA	TRBV7-9	CASSPQEGKYWELFF	TGTGCCAGCAGCCCCCAAGAGGGGAAATACTGGGAGCTGTTTTTT
NA	TRBJ2-3	NA	TRBV29-1	CSVGWGTDTQYF	TGCAGCGTTGGGTGGGGCACAGATACGCAGTATTTT
TRBD1	TRBJ1-2	NA	TRBV6-5	CASRLRQGLYGYTF	TGTGCCAGCAGACTAAGACAGGGCCTCTATGGCTACACCTTC
NA	TRBJ1-3	NA	TRBV6-5	CASSSSRSGNTIYF	TGTGCCAGCAGTTCTTCCCGCTCTGGAAACACCATATATTTT
NA	TRBJ1-4	NA	TRBV5-1	CASSLGAYPDGEKLFF	TGCGCCAGCAGCTTGGGTGCCTACCCCGACGGGGAAAAACTGTTTTTT
NA	TRBJ1-3	NA	TRBV18	CASSPDSGDTIYF	TGTGCCAGCTCACCCGACAGTGGTGACACCATATATTTT
NA	TRBJ2-7	NA	TRBV2	CASSARTLYEQYF	TGTGCCAGCAGTGCTCGGACACTCTACGAGCAGTACTTC
NA	TRBJ1-4	NA	TRBV18	CASSQLFATNEKLFF	TGTGCCAGCTCACAATTGTTTGCAACTAATGAAAAACTGTTTTTT
NA	TRBJ1-3	NA	TRBV30	CAWRSLSPGNTIYF	TGTGCCTGGAGATCTCTCTCTCCTGGAAACACCATATATTTT
NA	TRBJ2-1	NA	TRBV18	CASSLGGDDEQFF	TGTGCCAGCTCACTTGGAGGGGATGATGAGCAGTTCTTC
TRBD2	TRBJ2-7	NA	TRBV6-1	CASRAGGVYEQYF	TGTGCCAGCAGAGCGGGGGGAGTTTACGAGCAGTACTTC
TRBD1	TRBJ2-1	NA	TRBV4-2	CASSQGQGNYNEQFF	TGTGCCAGCAGCCAAGGACAGGGGAACTACAATGAGCAGTTCTTC
TRBD2	TRBJ2-1	NA	TRBV5-8	CASSSTGTSGSLEQFF	TGTGCCAGCAGCTCGACCGGGACTAGCGGGAGTTTGGAGCAGTTCTTC